The source of this T cell receptor (beta chain) is a study of blood T cell repertoires in COVID-19. Study-level background: Whether acute or convalescent, the COVID-19 samples came from the United States, Italy and Spain. From T cells, B-cell-depleted T cells, or PBMCs came the material, which was cDNA or gDNA.

Germline CDR1 reads SGHRS; CDR2 reads YFSETQ. CDR3 size: 16 residues. Trimming left V 0 bases short and J 2 bases short, with 12 bases between. In the source study's methods: Estimates of nucleated cell counts were drawn from the amplification of reference gene primers. The protocol was immunoSEQ multiplex PCR, while the TCRdb copy is restricted to in-frame clones and leaves out a portion. For V, J and clone size, that table is used; D and trimming come from the DNA. This sample has some 130,000 clones, with about 86% found just once. V is TRBV5-1 and J is TRBJ2-1; maybe TRBD2 (5 bases). The sequence was collected from a woman aged 45-65 years who had recovered from COVID-19. Sequenced material: peripheral blood. CDR3 loop: CASSLDPAGAYNEQFF. The CDR3 nucleotides are TGCGCCAGCAGCTTGGACCCCGCCGGGGCCTACAATGAGCAGTTCTTC. The full variable domain, rest sourced from reference TRBV5-1 and TRBJ2-1, is KAGVTQTPRYLIKTRGQQVTLSCSPISGHRSVSWYQQTPGQGLQFLFEYFSETQRNKGNFPGRFSGRQFSNSRSEMNVSTLELGDSALYLCASSLDPAGAYNEQFFGPGTRLTVL.